The 15 T cell receptor beta chains below come from one sample, sequenced in a study of blood T cells in healthy people across ages. For the second PCR, which ran for roughly 6 to 11 cycles, a sample-barcoded 5' primer and a J-beta primer mix were used. TCRdb processed the 5' RACE reads anew with MiXCR; each CDR3 protein has one entry. Here the sample spans roughly 1.9 million distinct CDR3 sequences, roughly two fifths being singletons. The sequenced material came from blood. These receptors were obtained from a human donor in good health.

The chain combines TRBV7-3 with TRBJ1-2; 7 positions agree with TRBD1. The CDR3 runs 14 residues. Germline values: CDR1 SGHTA, CDR2 FQGTGA. Losses at the gene ends were 5 bases for V and 4 bases for J; bases not matched to a gene: 7. CDR3 residues: CASSPRQGRYGYTF. The CDR3, as DNA: TGTGCCAGCAGCCCCCGACAGGGCCGCTATGGCTACACCTTC.

Points on this clonotype: At one of its ends the junction is not consistent with the germline gene, which may arise from a read error. J is TRBJ2-3 and V is TRBV15; the D is unclear. The CDR3 runs 17 residues. In germline, CDR1 is LNHNV, CDR2 YYDKDF (reference sequence). CDR3 in DNA: TGTGCCACCGGCAGAGATGGGCCGATTCGGAGCACAGATACGCAGTATTTT. This sequence encodes CATGRDGPIRSTDTQYF.

This sequence joins TRBV15 and TRBJ2-2; 8 bases fit TRBD2. Looked up from germline, CDR1 is LNHNV and CDR2 is YYDKDF (reference sequence). J lost 0 bases, V lost 11 bases, and 8 bases had no gene match. The CDR3 contains 15 residues. CDR3 coding DNA: TGTGCCCCCATAGCGGGACCTACGAACACCGGGGAGCTGTTTTTT. It encodes CAPIAGPTNTGELFF.

The gene calls are TRBV7-2 and TRBJ2-1; tentatively, D is TRBD2 (5 bases). Trimming cost V 5 bases and J 4 bases, with 21 bases left between them. This CDR3 has 17 residues. Germline V CDR1 and CDR2: SGHTA, FQGNSA. CDR3 region: CASSPRLPLGSYNEQFF. As DNA, the CDR3 is TGTGCCAGCAGCCCCCGACTACCCCTAGGGTCATACAATGAGCAGTTCTTC. Full variable domain (missing parts from reference TRBV7-2 and TRBJ2-1): GAGVSQSPSNKVTEKGKDVELRCDPISGHTALYWYRQSLGQGLEFLIYFQGNSAPDKSGLPSDRFSAERTGGSVSTLTIQRTQQEDSAVYLCASSPRLPLGSYNEQFFGPGTRLTVL.

V and J are TRBV29-1 and TRBJ2-7; D remains ambiguous. The J call may be faulty, since TRBJ2-5 better matches the DNA end. Germline lookup yields CDR1 SQVTM and CDR2 ANQGSEA. The CDR3 spans 13 residues. CDR3 nucleotides: TGCAGCGTTGAAATCCCCGGCGGAGAGACCCAGTACTTC. The encoded protein is CSVEIPGGETQYF.

The chain links TRBV6-2 or TRBV6-3 to TRBJ2-7, with D perhaps given as TRBD1 or TRBD2 (5 bases each). Germline-derived CDR1 and CDR2 are MNHEY and SVGEGT. V was pared by 4 bases and J by 7 bases, with 17 bases between. The CDR3 sequence is 14 residues long. CDR3 in amino acids: CASSSGAALGEQYF. The CDR3 DNA reads as TGTGCCAGCAGTTCCGGGGCCGCCTTAGGGGAGCAGTACTTC.

The genes are TRBV4-2 and TRBJ1-6; D is unresolved. CDR3 length equals 14 residues. Trimming cost V 3 bases and J 7 bases, with 10 bases left between them. Germline V CDR1 and CDR2: LGHNA, YNFKEQ. The CDR3 spells CASSQEALNSPLHF. Written as DNA, the CDR3 is TGTGCCAGCAGCCAGGAGGCCCTCAATTCACCCCTCCACTTT.

The genes are TRBV7-8 and TRBJ2-4; D gene ambiguous. The J call may be in error: the DNA end matches TRBJ2-7 better. CDR3 length equals 16 residues. Germline V CDR1 and CDR2: SGHVS, FQNEAQ. As DNA, the CDR3 is TGTGCCAGCAGCTTAAATCGATTTTTGGGTATTTACGAGCAGTACTTC. This gives the protein CASSLNRFLGIYEQYF.

This clonotype was recorded many times. The chain links TRBV10-3 to TRBJ1-5; D is ambiguous. V was pared by 0 bases and J by 7 bases, with 10 bases between. The germline V gene encodes CDR1 ENHRY and CDR2 SYGVKD. The CDR3 has 14 amino acids. CDR3 bases: TGTGCCATCAGTGAGTCGCTTGCGGGGCAGCCCCAGCATTTT. It yields the protein CAISESLAGQPQHF.

This clonotype was counted only a few times. The rearrangement joins TRBV11-1 to TRBJ2-1; D tentatively reads TRBD1 or TRBD2 (5 bases each). V lost 5 bases and J lost 8, with 10 bases in between. Germline CDR1 is SGHAT and CDR2 is FQDESV (reference sequence). The CDR3 consists of 12 residues. CDR3 region: CASSPVGDEQFF. In nucleotides, the CDR3 is TGTGCCAGCAGCCCTGTGGGGGATGAGCAGTTCTTC.

The rearrangement joins TRBV29-1 to TRBJ2-4, with D tentatively TRBD2 (5 bases). Germline V lookup: CDR1 SQVTM, CDR2 ANQGSEA. V was trimmed by 4 bases and J by 13 bases, leaving 17 bases between them. There are 12 residues in the CDR3. This CDR3 reads CSVAAFPREQYF. The CDR3 nucleotides are TGCAGCGTTGCGGCCTTTCCAAGGGAGCAGTACTTC.

This clonotype showed up just a few times. V gene TRBV5-1 combines with J gene TRBJ2-5; no clear D. From germline, CDR1 is SGHRS and CDR2 YFSETQ. Trimming stripped 4 bases from V and 1 base from J, with 14 bases between. The CDR3 contains 15 residues. For the CDR3, the DNA is TGCGCCAGCAGCATGTCCCCGGGCACCCAAGAGACCCAGTACTTC. Its protein product is CASSMSPGTQETQYF.

This sequence joins TRBV3-1 and TRBJ1-2; D ambiguous. From germline, CDR1 is LGHDT and CDR2 YNNKEL (reference sequence). The V end lost 1 base, the J end lost 7 bases, and 7 bases lay between the germline ends. The CDR3 loop spans 12 amino acids. DNA of the CDR3: TGTGCCAGCAGCCAAGTCTCGTTTGGCTACACCTTC. It specifies CASSQVSFGYTF.

V gene TRBV5-6 combines with J gene TRBJ1-5; unclear D gene. V was trimmed by 1 base and J by 0 bases, leaving 8 bases between them. The CDR3 length is 15 residues. CDR1 and CDR2 from the germline V gene are SGHDT and YYEEEE. CDR3 amino acids: CASSLQMSSNQPQHF. In DNA, the CDR3 is TGTGCCAGCAGCTTGCAAATGAGTAGCAATCAGCCCCAGCATTTT.

This clonotype was detected ten times or more. Germline and junction disagree at one end, which may indicate a read error. This chain uses TRBV12-3 or TRBV12-4 with TRBJ2-3, with a tentative D call TRBD2 (6 bases). The CDR3 is 14 residues long. The CDR3 spells CASSLGGGTDTQYF. The CDR3 coding sequence is TGTGCCAGCAGCTTAGGCGGGGGCACAGATACGCAGTATTTT.